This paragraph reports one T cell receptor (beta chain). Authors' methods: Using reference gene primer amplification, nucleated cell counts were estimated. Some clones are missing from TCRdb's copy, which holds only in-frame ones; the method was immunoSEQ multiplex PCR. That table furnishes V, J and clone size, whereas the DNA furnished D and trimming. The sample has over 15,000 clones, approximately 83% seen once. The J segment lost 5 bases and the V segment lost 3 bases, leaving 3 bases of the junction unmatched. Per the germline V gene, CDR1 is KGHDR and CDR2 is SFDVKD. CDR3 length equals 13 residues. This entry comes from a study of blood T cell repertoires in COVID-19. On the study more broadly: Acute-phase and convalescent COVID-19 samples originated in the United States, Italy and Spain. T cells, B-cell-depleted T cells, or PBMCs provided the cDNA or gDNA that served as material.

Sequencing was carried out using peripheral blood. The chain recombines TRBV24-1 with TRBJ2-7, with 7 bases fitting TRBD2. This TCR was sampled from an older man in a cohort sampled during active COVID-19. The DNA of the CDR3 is TGTGCCACCAGTGATCCGGGGGGACACGAGCAGTACTTC. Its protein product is CATSDPGGHEQYF.